A selection of T cell receptor beta chains follows, all from one sample in a study of T cells after yellow fever vaccination. TCRdb reprocessed the 5' RACE reads with MiXCR, giving one entry per CDR3 protein. There are a few hundred thousand distinct CDR3 sequences in the sample; roughly 17% occur only once, and 17% lies in the top ten. The sample in question was PBMCs, obtained around 5 days after the first yellow fever vaccination. The receptors derive from a young man who received the YFV17D yellow fever vaccine. Both conserved end residues are part of each CDR3. A D gene is named only where the DNA matches it firmly. Size is stated for part of the rows, as once, few or many counts, or as a class when the clone is expanded.

CDR3aa,CDR3nt,j_gene,abundance,v_gene,d_gene
CASSPGDGSNYGYTF,TGTGCCAGCAGTCCGGGGGACGGAAGTAACTATGGCTACACCTTC,TRBJ1-2,few,TRBV12-3/TRBV12-4,.
CASSRHRDRGPRSDNSPLHF,TGCGCCAGCAGCCGTCACCGGGACAGGGGGCCAAGATCGGATAATTCACCCCTCCACTTT,TRBJ1-6,few,TRBV4-3,TRBD1
CASSSNRAVRGSGELFF,TGTGCCAGCAGTTCAAATCGTGCAGTCAGGGGGTCCGGGGAGCTGTTTTTT,TRBJ2-2,few,TRBV27,TRBD1
CASSFRWTGGDTEAFF,TGTGCCAGCAGTTTCCGATGGACAGGGGGGGACACTGAAGCTTTCTTT,TRBJ1-1,few,TRBV27,TRBD1
CSALSDASTDTQYF,TGCAGTGCCCTATCAGATGCTAGCACAGATACGCAGTATTTT,TRBJ2-3,few,TRBV20-1,.
CASSLTGWGETQYF,TGTGCCAGCAGTTTAACCGGGTGGGGGGAGACCCAGTACTTC,TRBJ2-5,.,TRBV27,.
CASSYAVGFGTEAFF,TGTGCCAGCAGTTACGCCGTGGGCTTCGGCACTGAAGCTTTCTTT,TRBJ1-1,.,TRBV6-5,.
CASSLESEATQYF,TGTGCCAGCAGCTTGGAAAGCGAAGCTACGCAGTATTTT,TRBJ2-3,few,TRBV5-5,.
CASSQGGGDSYF,TGCGCCAGCAGCCAAGGCGGGGGGGATTCGTATTTT,TRBJ2-3,.,TRBV4-3,TRBD2
CASSLVARGADTQYF,TGTGCCAGCAGCTTGGTGGCCAGGGGAGCAGATACGCAGTATTTT,TRBJ2-3,.,TRBV5-5,.
CASSSPGTGSYEQYF,TGTGCCAGCAGCTCTCCCGGGACAGGGAGCTACGAGCAGTACTTC,TRBJ2-7,.,TRBV7-2,TRBD1